These T cell receptor beta chains were read from a single sample in a study of blood T cell repertoires in COVID-19. Method: immunoSEQ multiplex PCR; TCRdb's copy keeps in-frame clones and lacks some. The repertoire holds 97,000 or so clones, with 70% to 90% as singletons. The material sequenced was peripheral blood. The receptors stem from a man in his fifties with active or convalescent COVID-19. Each CDR3 is given with its conserved first and last residue. D genes are given only for firm matches.

TRBV10-3	TRBD1	TRBJ1-2	CAISDGQGGNYGYTF
TRBV27	TRBD1	TRBJ2-5	CASSPGQGKETQYF
TRBV6-5	TRBD1	TRBJ1-1	CASSSTGGTEAFF
TRBV7-6	-	TRBJ2-1	CASSLGQAGRSSYNEQFF
TRBV21-1	-	TRBJ1-5	CASSKGYTDYNQPQHF
TRBV12-5	TRBD1	TRBJ2-5	CASGHGTGDYQETQYF
TRBV3-1/TRBV3-2	-	TRBJ2-7	CASSLHRDYEQYF
TRBV3-1/TRBV3-2	-	TRBJ1-6	CASSQTDSPLHF
TRBV12-5	-	TRBJ2-7	CASGFRTASHEQYF
TRBV10-1	-	TRBJ2-5	CASSENTQETQYF
TRBV19	-	TRBJ1-5	CASHVASLNQPQHF
TRBV6-6	TRBD1	TRBJ1-3	CASRSQGAINTIYF
TRBV7-2	-	TRBJ1-3	CASSAGLLRGNTIYF
TRBV7-2	-	TRBJ1-4	CASTKGQGGEKLFF
TRBV3-1/TRBV3-2	TRBD2	TRBJ2-1	CASRAGGGLDNEQFF
TRBV27	-	TRBJ1-5	CASSLSGPQPQHF
TRBV19	TRBD1	TRBJ1-3	CASSGEIQGAGNTIYF
TRBV28	-	TRBJ1-5	CASSLSAGFSPQHF
TRBV5-5	-	TRBJ1-1	CASTQRQTSEAFF
TRBV3-1/TRBV3-2	-	TRBJ2-7	CASSQARQTYYEQYF
TRBV6-5	TRBD1	TRBJ1-2	CASTGTERYTF
TRBV29-1	-	TRBJ2-1	CSVEPRGRPNEQFF
TRBV3-1/TRBV3-2	TRBD1	TRBJ1-6	CASSHRDRDNSPLHF
TRBV5-4	TRBD2	TRBJ2-3	CASSGSGAGGRTDTQYF
TRBV15	TRBD2	TRBJ2-4	CATSAGGPAKNIQYF
TRBV4-2	-	TRBJ1-4	CASWGDGEKLFF
TRBV18	TRBD1	TRBJ1-1	CASSPGQGRNTEAFF
TRBV9	TRBD1	TRBJ1-3	CASSVNVTPRGLSGNTIYF
TRBV25-1	-	TRBJ1-6	CASSESILYNSPLHF
TRBV4-2	TRBD2	TRBJ2-1	CASSQSGLADYNEQFF
TRBV6-2/TRBV6-3	TRBD1	TRBJ1-1	CASSYGTGGSTEAFF
TRBV7-8	-	TRBJ2-7	CASSLASGEQYF
TRBV27	TRBD1	TRBJ2-5	CASSDLQGRGTQYF
TRBV27	TRBD1	TRBJ1-2	CASSLGRGTPYTF
TRBV18	TRBD2	TRBJ2-7	CASSPLAGAPRYEQYF
TRBV7-2	TRBD1	TRBJ1-1	CASSPRQGAEAFF
TRBV2	TRBD1	TRBJ1-2	CASRGTGPGYTF
TRBV28	-	TRBJ2-2	CASSLGQMGTGELFF
TRBV28	-	TRBJ1-1	CASSLQGRTEAFF
TRBV18	-	TRBJ1-4	CASSPRGGTANEKLFF
TRBV18	-	TRBJ2-2	CASSPPAHTGELFF
TRBV12-5	TRBD2	TRBJ2-2	CASSSLAGGTGELFF